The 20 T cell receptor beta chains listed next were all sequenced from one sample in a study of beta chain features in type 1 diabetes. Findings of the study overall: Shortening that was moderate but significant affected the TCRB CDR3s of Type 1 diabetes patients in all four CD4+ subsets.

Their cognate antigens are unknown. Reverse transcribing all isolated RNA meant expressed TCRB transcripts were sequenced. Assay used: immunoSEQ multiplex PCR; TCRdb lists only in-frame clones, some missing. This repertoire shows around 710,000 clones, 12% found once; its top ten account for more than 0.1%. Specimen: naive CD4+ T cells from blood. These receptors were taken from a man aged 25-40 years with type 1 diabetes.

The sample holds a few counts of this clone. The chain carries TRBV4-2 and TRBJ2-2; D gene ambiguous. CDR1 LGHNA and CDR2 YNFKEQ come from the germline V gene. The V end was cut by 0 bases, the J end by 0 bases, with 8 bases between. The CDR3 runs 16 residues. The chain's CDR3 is CASSQEAGANTGELFF. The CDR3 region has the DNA TGTGCCAGCAGCCAAGAAGCTGGCGCGAACACCGGGGAGCTGTTTTTT.

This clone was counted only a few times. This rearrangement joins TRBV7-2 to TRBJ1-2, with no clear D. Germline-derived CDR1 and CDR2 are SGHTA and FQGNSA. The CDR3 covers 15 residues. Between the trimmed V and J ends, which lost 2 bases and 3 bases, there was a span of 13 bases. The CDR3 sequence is CASSLIVVGDYGYTF. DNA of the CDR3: TGTGCCAGCAGCTTAATCGTCGTCGGGGACTATGGCTACACCTTC.

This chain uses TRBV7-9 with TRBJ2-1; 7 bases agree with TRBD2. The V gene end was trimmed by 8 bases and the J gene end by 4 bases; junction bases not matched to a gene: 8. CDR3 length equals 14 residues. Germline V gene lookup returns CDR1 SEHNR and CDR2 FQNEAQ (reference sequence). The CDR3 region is CASSTGGIYNEQFF. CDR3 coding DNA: TGTGCCAGCTCTACCGGGGGGATATACAATGAGCAGTTCTTC. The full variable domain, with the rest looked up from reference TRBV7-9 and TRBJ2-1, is DTGVSQNPRHKITKRGQNVTFRCDPISEHNRLYWYRQTLGQGPEFLTYFQNEAQLEKSRLLSDRFSAERPKGSFSTLEIQRTEQGDSAMYLCASSTGGIYNEQFFGPGTRLTVL.

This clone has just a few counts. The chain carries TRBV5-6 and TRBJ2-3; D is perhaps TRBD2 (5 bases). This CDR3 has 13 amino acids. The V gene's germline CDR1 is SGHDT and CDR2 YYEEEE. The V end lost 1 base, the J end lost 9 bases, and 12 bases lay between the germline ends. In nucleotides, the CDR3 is TGTGCCAGCAGCTTGCATGAGGGTGAGACGCAGTATTTT. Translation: CASSLHEGETQYF.

CDR3 bases: TGTGCCAGCAGTGAACAGGGGGCGGGAAATTCACCCCTCCACTTT. It translates to CASSEQGAGNSPLHF. The J gene is TRBJ1-6, the V gene TRBV25-1, with 8 nucleotides matching TRBD1. Per germline, CDR1 MGHDK and CDR2 SYGVNS. There are 15 residues in the CDR3. After removal of 2 bases from V and 7 bases from J, the junction contained 4 bases not matched to a gene.

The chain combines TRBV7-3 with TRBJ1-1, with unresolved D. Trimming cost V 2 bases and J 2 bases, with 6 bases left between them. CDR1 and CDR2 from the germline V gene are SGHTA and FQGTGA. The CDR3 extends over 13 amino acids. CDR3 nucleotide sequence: TGTGCCAGCAGCTTAGTAGGCAACACTGAAGCTTTCTTT. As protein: CASSLVGNTEAFF.

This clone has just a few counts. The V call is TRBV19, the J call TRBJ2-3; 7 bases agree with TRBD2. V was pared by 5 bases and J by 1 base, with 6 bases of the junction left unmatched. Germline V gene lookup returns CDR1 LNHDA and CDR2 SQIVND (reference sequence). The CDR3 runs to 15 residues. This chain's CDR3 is CASSPGTTRTDTQYF. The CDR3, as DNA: TGTGCCAGTAGTCCCGGGACTACACGCACAGATACGCAGTATTTT. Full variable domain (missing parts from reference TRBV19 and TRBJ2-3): DGGITQSPKYLFRKEGQNVTLSCEQNLNHDAMYWYRQDPGQGLRLIYYSQIVNDFQKGDIAEGYSVSREKKESFPLTVTSAQKNPTAFYLCASSPGTTRTDTQYFGPGTRLTVL.

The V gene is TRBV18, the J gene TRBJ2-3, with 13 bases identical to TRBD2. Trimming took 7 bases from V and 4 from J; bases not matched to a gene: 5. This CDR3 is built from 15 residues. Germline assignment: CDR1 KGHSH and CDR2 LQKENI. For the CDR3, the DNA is TGTGCCAGCTGCCCAGGACTAGCGGGGGCAGATACGCAGTATTTT. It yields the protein CASCPGLAGADTQYF.

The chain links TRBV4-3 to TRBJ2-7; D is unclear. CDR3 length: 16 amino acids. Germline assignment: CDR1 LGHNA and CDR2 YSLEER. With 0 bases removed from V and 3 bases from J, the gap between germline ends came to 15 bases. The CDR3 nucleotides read TGCGCCAGCAGCCAAGACATAAGAACAGAAGGCTACGAGCAGTACTTC. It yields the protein CASSQDIRTEGYEQYF.

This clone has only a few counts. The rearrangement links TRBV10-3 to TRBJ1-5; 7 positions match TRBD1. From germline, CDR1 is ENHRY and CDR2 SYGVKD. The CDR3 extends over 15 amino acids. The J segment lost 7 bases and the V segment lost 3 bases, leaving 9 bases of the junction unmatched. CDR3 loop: CAISDGQASRQPQHF. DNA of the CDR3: TGTGCCATCAGTGATGGACAGGCCAGTAGGCAGCCCCAGCATTTT.

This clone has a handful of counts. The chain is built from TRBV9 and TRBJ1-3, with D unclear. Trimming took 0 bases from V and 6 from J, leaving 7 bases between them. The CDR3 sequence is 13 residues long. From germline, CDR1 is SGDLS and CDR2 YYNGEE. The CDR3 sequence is CASSVGVENTIYF. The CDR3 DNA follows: TGTGCCAGCAGCGTAGGCGTGGAAAACACCATATATTTT. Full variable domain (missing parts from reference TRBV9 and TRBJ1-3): DSGVTQTPKHLITATGQRVTLRCSPRSGDLSVYWYQQSLDQGLQFLIQYYNGEERAKGNILERFSAQQFPDLHSELNLSSLELGDSALYFCASSVGVENTIYFGEGSWLTVV.

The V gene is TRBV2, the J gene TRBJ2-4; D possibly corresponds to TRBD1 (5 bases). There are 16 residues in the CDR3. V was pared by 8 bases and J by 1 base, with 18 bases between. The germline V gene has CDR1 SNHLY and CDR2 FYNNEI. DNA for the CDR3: TGTGCCAGCGGAGCCGACAGCCTTGGGGCCAAAAACATTCAGTACTTC. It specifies CASGADSLGAKNIQYF.

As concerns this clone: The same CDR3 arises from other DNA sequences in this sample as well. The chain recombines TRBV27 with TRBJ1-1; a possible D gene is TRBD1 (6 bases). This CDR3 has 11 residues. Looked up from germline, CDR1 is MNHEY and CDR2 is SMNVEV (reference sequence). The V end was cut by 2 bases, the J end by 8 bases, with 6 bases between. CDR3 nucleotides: TGTGCCAGCAGTTTAAGGGGGGAAGCTTTCTTT. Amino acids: CASSLRGEAFF.

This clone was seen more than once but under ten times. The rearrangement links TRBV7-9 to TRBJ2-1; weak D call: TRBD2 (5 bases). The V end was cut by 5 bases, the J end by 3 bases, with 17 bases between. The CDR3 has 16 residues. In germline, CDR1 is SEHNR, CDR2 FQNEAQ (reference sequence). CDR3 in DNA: TGTGCCAGCAGCCACAAGGAGGAACACATCTACAATGAGCAGTTCTTC. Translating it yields CASSHKEEHIYNEQFF.

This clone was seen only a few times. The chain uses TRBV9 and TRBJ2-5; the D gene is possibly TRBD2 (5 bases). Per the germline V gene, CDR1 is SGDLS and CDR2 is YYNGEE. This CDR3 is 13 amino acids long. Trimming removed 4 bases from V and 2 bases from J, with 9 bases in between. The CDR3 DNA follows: TGTGCCAGCAGCTCCCCGGGACAAGAGACCCAGTACTTC. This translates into CASSSPGQETQYF.

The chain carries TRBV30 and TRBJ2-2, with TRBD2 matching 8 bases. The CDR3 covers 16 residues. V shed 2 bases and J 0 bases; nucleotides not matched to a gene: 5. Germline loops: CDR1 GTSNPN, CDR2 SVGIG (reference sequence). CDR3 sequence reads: CAWSRIAGTNTGELFF. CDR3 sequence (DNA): TGTGCCTGGAGTCGAATAGCGGGGACGAACACCGGGGAGCTGTTTTTT.

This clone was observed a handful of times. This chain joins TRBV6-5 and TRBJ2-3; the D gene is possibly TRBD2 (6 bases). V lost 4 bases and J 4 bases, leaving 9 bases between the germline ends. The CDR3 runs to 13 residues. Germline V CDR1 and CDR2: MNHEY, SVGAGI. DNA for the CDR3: TGTGCCAGCAGTTTGGGGGAGGCAGATACGCAGTATTTT. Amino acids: CASSLGEADTQYF.

The CDR3 DNA sequence: TGCAGCGGGATAGATCCTAACTATGGCTACACCTTC. It yields the protein CSGIDPNYGYTF. The chain combines TRBV29-1 with TRBJ1-2; D gene ambiguous. The germline V and J ends were trimmed by 7 bases and 0 bases, with 9 bases remaining between them. The CDR3 spans 12 residues. Germline values: CDR1 SQVTM, CDR2 ANQGSEA. The complete variable domain, with remaining parts taken from reference TRBV29-1 and TRBJ1-2, reads SAVISQKPSRDICQRGTSLTIQCQVDSQVTMMFWYRQQPGQSLTLIATANQGSEATYESGFVIDKFPISRPNLTFSTLTVSNMSPEDSSIYLCSGIDPNYGYTFGSGTRLTVV.

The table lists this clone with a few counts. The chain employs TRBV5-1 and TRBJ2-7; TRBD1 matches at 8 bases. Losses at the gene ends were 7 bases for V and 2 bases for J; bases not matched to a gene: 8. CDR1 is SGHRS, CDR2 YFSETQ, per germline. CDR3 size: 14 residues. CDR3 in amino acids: CASGAGQGAYEQYF. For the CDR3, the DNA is TGCGCCAGCGGAGCTGGACAGGGAGCCTACGAGCAGTACTTC.

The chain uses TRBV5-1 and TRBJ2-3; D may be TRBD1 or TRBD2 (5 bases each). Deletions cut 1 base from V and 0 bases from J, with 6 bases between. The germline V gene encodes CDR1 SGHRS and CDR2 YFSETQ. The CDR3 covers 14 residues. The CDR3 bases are TGCGCCAGCAGCTTGTGGGACAGCACAGATACGCAGTATTTT. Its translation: CASSLWDSTDTQYF.